The 23 T cell receptor beta chains below all came from one sample that was sequenced in a study of T cell clonality in common variable immunodeficiency. The table came from immunoSEQ multiplex PCR; TCRdb's copy has only in-frame clones and leaves some out. Observed in the sample are 50,000 to 60,000 clones, none of them singletons. Sequencing was carried out using peripheral blood mononuclear cells. These TCRs come from a person aged 18-69 years in good health.

This clone was seen many times. From the germline J gene comes the end of the CDR3, since the read stops 3 residues before it. The V and J genes are TRBV28 and TRBJ2-5; 8 nucleotides align to TRBD2. This CDR3 comprises 14 residues. Germline CDR1 reads MDHEN; CDR2 reads SYDVKM. V lost 8 bases, J lost 4 bases, and 9 bases stayed unmatched. CDR3 DNA (partial): TGTGCCAGCGGGGCGGGGGGCTTTTTAGAGACC. It codes for CASGAGGFLET. The whole CDR3 sequence reads CASGAGGFLETQYF.

This clone was seen ten or more times. With the read ending 3 residues before the CDR3 end, the germline J gene is used to fill in that end. J is TRBJ1-4 and V is TRBV19; no reliable D call. V shed 5 bases and J shed 7 bases, with 17 bases lying between them. In germline, CDR1 is LNHDA, CDR2 SQIVND (reference sequence). This CDR3 contains 15 residues. Partial CDR3 DNA: TGTGCCAGTAGTTCTTCTCGGAGCGGCGGTGAAAAA. It encodes CASSSSRSGGEK. The full CDR3 protein is CASSSSRSGGEKLFF.

This clone was counted ten times or more. The sequence runs out 3 residues before the end of the CDR3; the remainder is reconstructed from the germline J gene. The chain recombines TRBV5-1 with TRBJ1-1; the D gene is possibly TRBD1 (5 bases). Trimming cost V 3 bases and J 0 bases, with 9 bases left between them. The CDR3 has 14 amino acids. Germline V gene data show CDR1 as SGHRS and CDR2 as YFSETQ. The CDR3 reads CASSSPTVNTEAFF. The sequenced CDR3 bases are TGCGCCAGCAGCTCACCGACAGTGAACACTGAA.

This clone was counted at least ten times. The read halts 3 residues ahead of the CDR3 end, with the missing end drawn from the germline J gene. This rearrangement joins TRBV19 to TRBJ1-3, with a weak D call TRBD1 (6 bases). The CDR3 has 16 residues. Trimming stripped 5 bases from V and 0 bases from J, with 14 bases between. Germline V CDR1 and CDR2: LNHDA, SQIVND (reference sequence). The CDR3 is CASSAAGQSSGNTIYF. CDR3 DNA (partial): TGTGCCAGTAGTGCTGCCGGACAGAGCTCTGGAAACACC.

This clone has ten or more counts. Read sequence stops 3 residues before the CDR3 end, and the germline J gene provides the missing end. The same CDR3 also results from other DNA sequences found in this sample. V is TRBV5-1 and J is TRBJ2-7; 8 bases map to TRBD1. V was clipped by 4 bases and J by 2 bases; unmatched bases: 2. This CDR3 has 13 amino acids. Germline values: CDR1 SGHRS, CDR2 YFSETQ. CDR3 sequence: CASSLDRAYEQYF. The covered CDR3 bases are TGCGCCAGCAGCCTGGACAGGGCCTACGAG. Using reference TRBV5-1 and TRBJ2-7 for the parts outside the CDR3, the full variable domain is KAGVTQTPRYLIKTRGQQVTLSCSPISGHRSVSWYQQTPGQGLQFLFEYFSETQRNKGNFPGRFSGRQFSNSRSEMNVSTLELGDSALYLCASSLDRAYEQYFGPGTRLTVT.

The sample holds many counts of this clone. The read finishes 3 residues shy of the CDR3 end, and the germline J gene is used to complete it. V is TRBV29-1 and J is TRBJ2-1; 13 bases are shared with TRBD2. Trimming cost V 7 bases and J 9 bases; bases outside gene matches: 6. CDR1 and CDR2 (germline): SQVTM, ANQGSEA. The CDR3 runs 13 residues. The CDR3 here is CSALLAGGTEQFF. The CDR3 bases that were read are TGCAGCGCTCTACTAGCGGGAGGGACTGAG.

The sample holds many counts of this clone. The CDR3 end falls 3 residues outside the read, so it is completed with the germline J gene. The chain recombines TRBV7-2 with TRBJ1-5; D gene uncertain. The V end lost 3 bases, the J end lost 5 bases, and 8 bases lay between the germline ends. The V gene's germline CDR1 is SGHTA and CDR2 FQGNSA. The CDR3 is 13 amino acids. CDR3 DNA, as far as it was read: TGTGCCAGCAGCTTTGCGGAGGATCAGCCC. It codes for CASSFAEDQP. The whole CDR3 sequence is CASSFAEDQPQHF. Looking up the rest from reference TRBV7-2 and TRBJ1-5 gives the full variable domain: GAGVSQSPSNKVTEKGKDVELRCDPISGHTALYWYRQSLGQGLEFLIYFQGNSAPDKSGLPSDRFSAERTGGSVSTLTIQRTQQEDSAVYLCASSFAEDQPQHFGDGTRLSIL.

Many counts were recorded for this clone. The read finishes 3 residues shy of the CDR3 end, and the germline J gene is used to complete it. The chain is built from TRBV2 and TRBJ2-1; 7 positions agree with TRBD2. The germline CDR1 and CDR2 sequences are SNHLY and FYNNEI. V trimming: 4 bases; J trimming: 8 bases; junction bases outside the gene matches: 14. The CDR3 runs to 16 residues. The sequenced part of the CDR3 DNA is TGTGCCAGCAGTGGTACGGTAATAGCGGGCAACGATGAG. It is translated as CASSGTVIAGNDE. The full-length CDR3 reads as CASSGTVIAGNDEQFF.

A note on this clone: A junction boundary mismatches the germline segment, possibly from a read error. The read terminates 3 residues ahead of where the CDR3 ends, so the germline J gene completes it. V is TRBV19 and J is TRBJ1-4, with 10 bases that match TRBD1. The CDR3 has 14 amino acids. The germline V gene has CDR1 LNHDA and CDR2 SQIVND (reference sequence). This CDR3 is CASNPGQGNGKLFF. The sequenced CDR3 bases are TGTGCCAGTAATCCGGGACAGGGGAATGGAAAA. Full variable domain (outside the CDR3, taken from reference TRBV19 and TRBJ1-4): DGGITQSPKYLFRKEGQNVTLSCEQNLNHDAMYWYRQDPGQGLRLIYYSQIVNDFQKGDIAEGYSVSREKKESFPLTVTSAQKNPTAFYLCASNPGQGNGKLFFGSGTQLSVL.

This clone was counted at least ten times. The missing CDR3 end, 3 residues past where the read stops, is filled in from the germline J gene. The chain carries TRBV7-2 and TRBJ2-1; D is perhaps TRBD1 (5 bases). The germline V gene has CDR1 SGHTA and CDR2 FQGNSA. The V and J ends lost 3 bases and 9 bases respectively, with 15 bases between them. The CDR3 has 14 residues. CDR3 protein: CASSFTAPGIEQFF. The sequenced part of the CDR3 DNA is TGTGCCAGCAGCTTTACGGCTCCAGGGATTGAG. Full variable domain (outside the CDR3, taken from reference TRBV7-2 and TRBJ2-1): GAGVSQSPSNKVTEKGKDVELRCDPISGHTALYWYRQSLGQGLEFLIYFQGNSAPDKSGLPSDRFSAERTGGSVSTLTIQRTQQEDSAVYLCASSFTAPGIEQFFGPGTRLTVL.

This clone was detected many times. The sequence runs out 3 residues before the end of the CDR3; the remainder is reconstructed from the germline J gene. The chain joins TRBV20-1 to TRBJ2-2, with D maybe TRBD1 (5 bases). The V gene's germline CDR1 is DFQATT and CDR2 SNEGSKA (reference sequence). The CDR3 runs to 15 residues. The V end was cut by 0 bases, the J end by 7 bases, with 15 bases between. The CDR3 loop reads CSARDLDRGSGELFF. The sequenced CDR3 bases are TGCAGTGCTAGAGATCTAGACAGAGGTAGCGGGGAG.

This clone came up many times. The sequenced fragment ends 3 residues before the CDR3 boundary, so the rest is inferred from the germline J gene. J is TRBJ1-1 and V is TRBV2; 8 bases line up with TRBD1. This CDR3 region has 14 residues. V gave up 5 bases and J gave up 1 base; unmatched junction bases: 3. Germline V gene data show CDR1 as SNHLY and CDR2 as FYNNEI. The CDR3 loop reads CASSIDRGNTEAFF. The CDR3 DNA, read in part, is TGTGCCAGCAGTATCGACAGGGGGAACACTGAA.

This clone showed up many times. The CDR3 end falls 3 residues outside the read, so it is completed with the germline J gene. The V gene is TRBV20-1, the J gene TRBJ1-1; no definite D call. V was pared by 4 bases and J by 4 bases, with 19 bases between. Germline V gene sequence: CDR1 DFQATT, CDR2 SNEGSKA (reference sequence). The CDR3 has 15 residues. CDR3: CSATPFRGEGTEAFF. CDR3 bases read: TGCAGTGCTACCCCCTTTCGCGGGGAGGGCACTGAA.

This clone has at least ten counts. With the read ending 3 residues before the CDR3 end, the germline J gene is used to fill in that end. The chain is built from TRBV7-9 and TRBJ1-3; 8 bases line up with TRBD1. The germline gives CDR1 SEHNR, CDR2 FQNEAQ (reference sequence). J lost 0 bases, V lost 5 bases, and 3 bases had no gene match. The CDR3 covers 15 residues. The CDR3 loop reads CASSGQGRSGNTIYF. CDR3 DNA, as far as it was read: TGTGCCAGCAGCGGACAGGGCCGCTCTGGAAACACC. The variable domain in full, with the rest retrieved from reference TRBV7-9 and TRBJ1-3, is DTGVSQNPRHKITKRGQNVTFRCDPISEHNRLYWYRQTLGQGPEFLTYFQNEAQLEKSRLLSDRFSAERPKGSFSTLEIQRTEQGDSAMYLCASSGQGRSGNTIYFGEGSWLTVV.

The table lists this clone with many counts. The sequenced fragment ends 3 residues before the CDR3 boundary, so the rest is inferred from the germline J gene. The J gene is TRBJ1-6, the V gene TRBV20-1, with 11 bases fitting TRBD1. CDR1 DFQATT and CDR2 SNEGSKA come from the germline V gene (reference sequence). This CDR3 contains 19 residues. Trimming removed 3 bases from V and 0 bases from J; junction bases left unmatched: 10. CDR3 in amino acids: CSASLEGTGGFSYNSPLHF. CDR3 bases read: TGCAGTGCTAGCTTAGAGGGGACAGGGGGATTCTCCTATAATTCACCC.

This clone was seen many times. The read terminates 3 residues before the CDR3 end, so the remaining end is supplied by the germline J gene. The chain couples TRBV4-1 to TRBJ1-5; D may be TRBD1 (5 bases). Deletions cut 7 bases from V and 7 bases from J, with 17 bases between. The CDR3 extends over 14 amino acids. The germline CDR1 and CDR2 sequences are MGHRA and YSYEKL. CDR3 protein: CASKGIGQGQPQHF. CDR3 DNA, as far as it was read: TGCGCCAGCAAAGGAATTGGTCAGGGACAGCCC.

This clone was seen ten or more times. The CDR3 is cut off 3 residues early in the read; its end comes from the germline J gene. This rearrangement joins TRBV20-1 to TRBJ1-4; 12 bases are a match to TRBD1. The V and J ends lost 5 bases and 3 bases, in that order; junction bases with no gene match: 13. Germline loops: CDR1 DFQATT, CDR2 SNEGSKA (reference sequence). This CDR3 spans 18 amino acids. Partial CDR3 DNA: TGCAGTGCTCCCGAGGGACAGGGGGCCTTTCTAGCTAATGAAAAA. As protein: CSAPEGQGAFLANEK. The full CDR3 sequence reads CSAPEGQGAFLANEKLFF.

This clone was detected ten times or more. The read gets to within 3 residues of the CDR3 end, and the germline J gene fills in the rest. The rearrangement links TRBV12-3 or TRBV12-4 to TRBJ2-7; D is possibly TRBD2 (7 bases). This CDR3 comprises 15 residues. Trimming removed 2 bases from V and 5 bases from J, with 16 bases in between. The CDR3 protein is CASSLRQGRENEQYF. CDR3 DNA (partial): TGTGCCAGCAGTTTACGGCAGGGGAGGGAAAACGAG.

This clone was seen many times. The read halts 3 residues ahead of the CDR3 end, with the missing end drawn from the germline J gene. The V and J genes are TRBV5-4 and TRBJ1-4; weak D call: TRBD1 (6 bases). The germline V and J ends were trimmed by 0 bases and 8 bases, with 17 bases remaining between them. CDR1 is SGHNT and CDR2 is YYREEE in the germline V gene (reference sequence). The CDR3 has 16 amino acids. This chain's CDR3 is CASSLGSGGVEEKLFF. Partial CDR3 DNA: TGTGCCAGCAGCTTGGGGAGCGGGGGCGTGGAAGAAAAA.

This clone was seen ten or more times. Read coverage stops 3 residues before the CDR3 terminus; the germline J gene supplies the remainder. This rearrangement joins TRBV20-1 to TRBJ1-2; TRBD1 agrees at 7 bases. The germline gives CDR1 DFQATT, CDR2 SNEGSKA (reference sequence). This CDR3 is built from 14 residues. The DNA read from the CDR3 is TGCAGTGCTAGAGATCAGGGGGTTTCCTACGAC. Amino acids: CSARDQGVSYD. The complete CDR3 sequence is CSARDQGVSYDYTF.

This clone showed up many times. The read ends 3 residues early relative to the CDR3; the germline J gene fills the gap. The genes are TRBV7-6 and TRBJ1-4; 8 bases fit TRBD1. Germline V gene sequence: CDR1 SGHVS, CDR2 FNYEAQ. The CDR3 contains 13 residues. V was clipped by 5 bases and J by 5 bases; unmatched bases: 1. The CDR3 protein is CASSRTGNEKLFF. CDR3 DNA, as far as it was read: TGTGCCAGCAGCCGGACAGGGAATGAAAAA.

This clone was seen many times. The CDR3 end falls 3 residues outside the read, so it is completed with the germline J gene. This chain uses TRBV12-3 or TRBV12-4 with TRBJ2-1; 7 nucleotides align to TRBD1. The CDR3 loop spans 18 amino acids. V shed 7 bases and J 1 base; nucleotides not matched to a gene: 16. Partial CDR3 DNA: TGTGCCAGCACCAAGAAATCCGACAGGGACGGATCCTACAATGAG. Its protein product is CASTKKSDRDGSYNE. From start to end, the CDR3 is CASTKKSDRDGSYNEQFF.

This clone was observed many times. Read coverage stops 3 residues before the CDR3 terminus; the germline J gene supplies the remainder. The chain employs TRBV5-1 and TRBJ2-2, with 7 positions matching TRBD2. V lost 0 bases to trimming and J lost 3 bases; unmatched junction nucleotides: 5. From germline, CDR1 is SGHRS and CDR2 YFSETQ. The CDR3 has 16 residues. This CDR3 is CASSLVPGRDTGELFF. Partial CDR3 DNA: TGCGCCAGCAGCTTGGTTCCAGGGAGGGACACCGGGGAG.